Below are 5 T cell receptor beta chains sequenced from a single sample in a study of T cell repertoires in cytomegalovirus infection. TCRdb used MiXCR to reprocess the reads, holding one entry per CDR3 protein. This sample carries approximately 320,000 distinct CDR3 sequences, over 7.5% of them seen once, and the ten largest clones take 4.3%. The sequencing input was PBMCs. The receptor set was obtained from a human donor in good health (CMV status not recorded). Some clones in this sample may be carry-over from other donors' samples.

This clonotype has at least ten counts. The chain couples TRBV7-2 to TRBJ2-3; 8 nucleotides align to TRBD2. V lost 1 base to trimming and J lost 6 bases; unmatched junction nucleotides: 6. Germline V gene sequence: CDR1 SGHTA, CDR2 FQGNSA. The CDR3 contains 15 residues. CDR3 in amino acids: CASSLGSGAPDTQYF. The CDR3 region has the DNA TGTGCCAGCAGCTTAGGTAGCGGGGCCCCGGATACGCAGTATTTT. The full variable domain, in which reference TRBV7-2 and TRBJ2-3 provide the parts outside the CDR3, is GAGVSQSPSNKVTEKGKDVELRCDPISGHTALYWYRQSLGQGLEFLIYFQGNSAPDKSGLPSDRFSAERTGGSVSTLTIQRTQQEDSAVYLCASSLGSGAPDTQYFGPGTRLTVL.

The table lists this clonotype with a few counts. The chain combines TRBV6-8 with TRBJ1-2; D is undetermined. V was pared by 5 bases and J by 6 bases, with 16 bases between. The germline CDR1 and CDR2 sequences are MNHGY and SAAAGT. The CDR3 extends over 14 amino acids. The CDR3 protein is CASSIFFGRDGYTF. For the CDR3, the DNA is TGTGCCAGCAGTATATTCTTCGGGCGCGATGGCTACACCTTC.

This clonotype appeared many times. The J gene is TRBJ2-5, the V gene TRBV7-2; 10 nucleotides line up with TRBD2. The CDR3 covers 17 residues. Trimming took 2 bases from V and 5 from J; bases not matched to a gene: 11. CDR1 is SGHTA and CDR2 is FQGNSA in the germline V gene. DNA of the CDR3: TGTGCCAGCAGCTTACGAAGGGAGCGGGGGGGCGGGGAGACCCAGTACTTC. This translates into CASSLRRERGGGETQYF. The complete variable domain, with remaining parts taken from reference TRBV7-2 and TRBJ2-5, reads GAGVSQSPSNKVTEKGKDVELRCDPISGHTALYWYRQSLGQGLEFLIYFQGNSAPDKSGLPSDRFSAERTGGSVSTLTIQRTQQEDSAVYLCASSLRRERGGGETQYFGPGTRLLVL.

This clonotype was observed a handful of times. The genes are TRBV2 and TRBJ2-7, with D uncertain. The CDR3 is 11 amino acids. Germline CDR1 and CDR2: SNHLY and FYNNEI. V was cut by 6 bases and J by 3 bases, with 6 bases left in between. The CDR3 nucleotides read TGTGCCAGCAGATGGAGCTACGAGCAGTACTTC. As protein: CASRWSYEQYF. The complete variable domain, with remaining parts taken from reference TRBV2 and TRBJ2-7, reads EPEVTQTPSHQVTQMGQEVILRCVPISNHLYFYWYRQILGQKVEFLVSFYNNEISEKSEIFDDQFSVERPDGSNFTLKIRSTKLEDSAMYFCASRWSYEQYFGPGTRLTVT.

CDR3 DNA sequence: TGCAGTGCATTTGTGCGGGAGGGGGCAGATACGCAGTATTTT. Its translation: CSAFVREGADTQYF. The genes are TRBV20-1 and TRBJ2-3; 9 nucleotides align to TRBD2. Trimming took 6 bases from V and 4 from J; bases not matched to a gene: 8. Germline V CDR1 and CDR2: DFQATT, SNEGSKA (reference sequence). CDR3 size: 14 residues.